A single T cell receptor beta chain is shown here with its context. Other DNA sequences in this sample translate to the same CDR3. This sample was included in a study of control samples from healthy donors and cancer patients. Method: immunoSEQ multiplex PCR; TCRdb's copy keeps in-frame clones and lacks some. The sample gives 98,000 or so clones, approximately 90% of which show up once; about an eighth is in the top ten. Sequenced input: blood. The receptor comes from a woman in her 70s in good health.

The CDR3 DNA follows: TGTGCCAGCAGCTTAGCTGATGGCTACGAGCAGTACTTC. Translating it yields CASSLADGYEQYF. The V gene is TRBV11-3, the J gene TRBJ2-7; D is uncertain. Germline V CDR1 and CDR2: SGHNT, YENEEA. The CDR3 is made up of 13 amino acids. V was pared by 1 base and J by 3 bases, with 7 bases between.